This passage covers 15 T cell receptor beta chains from one sample sequenced in a study of vaccination and CD4 T cells after COVID-19. No antigen is known for these receptors. Sequencing of DNA taken from cultured CD4+ T cells relied on the Oncomine TCR Beta short-read assay. TCRdb processed the PCR reads anew with MiXCR; each CDR3 protein has one entry. The table includes more than 12,000 distinct CDR3 sequences, 21% detected once. As to treatment: approximately 9-day PBMC culture with coronavirus spike peptide pools or control peptides (ViraFEST assay). The input for sequencing was CD4+ T cells from blood, cultured in vitro, taken before SARS-CoV-2 vaccination. The receptors derive from a human donor who received a COVID-19 vaccine.

As DNA, the CDR3 is TGTGCCACCAGTGACCACAGGGCAGGAAATGAAAAACTGTTTTTT. Residues: CATSDHRAGNEKLFF. The V call is TRBV24-1, the J call TRBJ1-4, with a weak D call TRBD1 (6 bases). CDR1 KGHDR and CDR2 SFDVKD come from the germline V gene. The CDR3 consists of 15 residues. The germline V and J ends were trimmed by 4 bases and 5 bases, with 13 bases remaining between them.

Turning to this clonotype: At one of its ends the junction is not consistent with the germline gene, which may arise from a read error. The chain combines TRBV10-3 with TRBJ2-7; 7 positions agree with TRBD1. Germline CDR1 reads ENHRY; CDR2 reads SYGVKD. The CDR3 sequence is 14 residues long. CDR3 nucleotides: TGTGCCATCACTGAGGCCCGACAGGGCTACGAGCAGTACTTC. Encoded protein: CAITEARQGYEQYF.

Relative to its sample, this clonotype is medium-sized. The chain joins TRBV7-9 to TRBJ1-2; D possibly corresponds to TRBD1 (6 bases). Germline V lookup: CDR1 SEHNR, CDR2 FQNEAQ (reference sequence). This CDR3 region has 13 residues. The ends were cut back, 0 bases at V and 4 bases at J, with 6 bases in the middle. The CDR3 loop is CASSLAGGYGYTF. The DNA of the CDR3 is TGTGCCAGCAGCTTAGCAGGGGGCTATGGCTACACCTTC.

This chain uses TRBV6-1 with TRBJ2-7; 10 bases match TRBD2. This CDR3 is built from 14 residues. J gave up 7 bases and V 7 bases, and 10 bases lay outside the gene matches. Germline CDR1 and CDR2: MNHNS and SASEGT. The chain's CDR3 is CASKLAGRLGEQYF. CDR3 bases: TGTGCCAGCAAACTAGCGGGGCGGCTAGGGGAGCAGTACTTC.

This clonotype was detected only a few times. The chain employs TRBV11-2 and TRBJ1-1, with D perhaps matching TRBD1 (6 bases). Germline V lookup: CDR1 SGHAT, CDR2 FQNNGV. Trimming removed 5 bases at V and 6 bases at J, with 19 bases between. This CDR3 is built from 15 residues. CDR3 DNA sequence: TGTGCCAGCAGCACTTTACAGGGAACGGTGCCTGAAGCTTTCTTT. Translating gives CASSTLQGTVPEAFF.

Judged by abundance, this clonotype is medium-sized (0.01 to 0.1%). The chain couples TRBV7-2 to TRBJ2-7; 7 positions agree with TRBD2. Germline V gene lookup returns CDR1 SGHTA and CDR2 FQGNSA. The CDR3 covers 15 residues. V was pared by 4 bases and J by 4 bases, with 10 bases of the junction left unmatched. The CDR3 bases are TGTGCCAGCAGCTCTCGGACGGGGGGAATATACGAGCAGTACTTC. Translating it yields CASSSRTGGIYEQYF. Together with reference TRBV7-2 and TRBJ2-7, the CDR3 gives the full variable domain: GAGVSQSPSNKVTEKGKDVELRCDPISGHTALYWYRQSLGQGLEFLIYFQGNSAPDKSGLPSDRFSAERTGGSVSTLTIQRTQQEDSAVYLCASSSRTGGIYEQYFGPGTRLTVT.

This clonotype has a handful of counts. V usage is TRBV4-1 and J usage is TRBJ2-5; the D call may be TRBD1 or TRBD2 (5 bases each). Germline V CDR1 and CDR2: MGHRA, YSYEKL. The V end was cut by 1 base, the J end by 8 bases, with 17 bases between. This CDR3 is 15 amino acids long. CDR3 sequence: CASSQGGQGLGTQYF. CDR3 nucleotide sequence: TGCGCCAGCAGCCAAGGCGGGCAGGGATTAGGTACCCAGTACTTC.

In its sample, this clonotype was seen a few times. The J gene is TRBJ2-7, the V gene TRBV7-2; no firm D call. With 2 bases removed from V and 0 bases from J, the gap between germline ends came to 11 bases. Germline CDR1 reads SGHTA; CDR2 reads FQGNSA. The CDR3 contains 15 residues. DNA of the CDR3: TGTGCCAGCAGCTTAAGGTTGCAGGCCTCCTACGAGCAGTACTTC. It translates to CASSLRLQASYEQYF. The variable domain in full, with the rest retrieved from reference TRBV7-2 and TRBJ2-7, is GAGVSQSPSNKVTEKGKDVELRCDPISGHTALYWYRQSLGQGLEFLIYFQGNSAPDKSGLPSDRFSAERTGGSVSTLTIQRTQQEDSAVYLCASSLRLQASYEQYFGPGTRLTVT.

This clonotype is classed as medium-sized. The gene calls are TRBV7-9 and TRBJ1-5; D not resolved. The germline V gene encodes CDR1 SEHNR and CDR2 FQNEAQ (reference sequence). The CDR3 runs 13 residues. Trimming cost V 3 bases and J 8 bases, with 11 bases left between them. The CDR3 nucleotides are TGTGCCAGCAGCTTGGGGTCATGGGAGCCCCAGCATTTT. This sequence encodes CASSLGSWEPQHF.

This clonotype was observed a handful of times. The chain joins TRBV6-1 to TRBJ1-4; D is ambiguous. Germline CDR1 is MNHNS and CDR2 is SASEGT. Trimming took 2 bases from V and 7 from J, leaving 8 bases between them. The CDR3 runs to 13 residues. The CDR3 DNA sequence: TGTGCCAGCAGTGAAATGACATCTGAAAAACTGTTTTTT. Amino acids: CASSEMTSEKLFF.

In its sample, this clonotype is large (0.1 to 1%). As DNA, the CDR3 is TGTGCCAGCAGTTACTCGACACAGGGGGTCGGTGGCTACACCTTC. Translating it yields CASSYSTQGVGGYTF. The rearrangement uses TRBV6-5 and TRBJ1-2, with TRBD1 matching over 8 bases. The length of the CDR3 is 15 residues. Germline values: CDR1 MNHEY, CDR2 SVGAGI. The ends lost 0 bases at V and 7 bases at J; junction bases unmatched: 7.

The genes are TRBV5-1 and TRBJ2-1; maybe TRBD2 (6 bases). Trimming left V 3 bases short and J 3 bases short, with 10 bases between. Germline V gives CDR1 SGHRS, CDR2 YFSETQ. This CDR3 has 14 residues. CDR3 nucleotides: TGCGCCAGCAGCTCCGCGGGGTACTACAATGAGCAGTTCTTC. It is translated as CASSSAGYYNEQFF.

This clonotype turned up a few times. The chain joins TRBV5-4 to TRBJ2-5; 12 nucleotides agree with TRBD2. The CDR3 is 18 amino acids. V lost 0 bases and J lost 5; bases outside the gene matches: 11. The V gene's germline CDR1 is SGHNT and CDR2 YYREEE (reference sequence). The CDR3 nucleotides are TGTGCCAGCAGCTTGGCTAGCGGGGGGGCCGAAGGGTTGGAGACCCAGTACTTC. Amino acid sequence: CASSLASGGAEGLETQYF.

The V call is TRBV2, the J call TRBJ2-1, with 8 bases identical to TRBD2. The CDR3 is made up of 14 amino acids. J lost 5 bases, V lost 7 bases, and 7 bases had no gene match. Looked up from germline, CDR1 is SNHLY and CDR2 is FYNNEI. CDR3 region: CASTGVAGNNEQFF. The DNA for the CDR3 is TGTGCCAGCACTGGGGTAGCGGGGAACAATGAGCAGTTCTTC. The full variable domain, with the rest looked up from reference TRBV2 and TRBJ2-1, is EPEVTQTPSHQVTQMGQEVILRCVPISNHLYFYWYRQILGQKVEFLVSFYNNEISEKSEIFDDQFSVERPDGSNFTLKIRSTKLEDSAMYFCASTGVAGNNEQFFGPGTRLTVL.

The rearrangement joins TRBV27 to TRBJ2-5; 7 bases align to TRBD2. The germline V gene has CDR1 MNHEY and CDR2 SMNVEV (reference sequence). V lost 3 bases, J lost 5 bases, and 15 bases stayed unmatched. CDR3 length equals 17 residues. The CDR3 nucleotides are TGTGCCAGCAGTTTGGGCATCGGTGGGCAGGGAGGGGAGACCCAGTACTTC. Residues: CASSLGIGGQGGETQYF.